This T cell receptor (beta chain) was sequenced for a study of CD8 T cells in ankylosing spondylitis. In the case of this clonotype: Its specificity is unknown.

Findings and caveats of the study: Disease-associated clones were CD8+ and fairly uncommon in peripheral blood.

MiXCR, run by TCRdb on the 5' RACE reads, gives a single entry per CDR3 protein. The table shows roughly 91,000 distinct CDR3 sequences, with roughly 8.3% occurring only once. The junction had 4 bases not matched to a gene; V was cut back by 2 bases and J by 3 bases. CDR1 SGHKS and CDR2 YYEKEE come from the germline V gene (reference sequence). The CDR3 totals 15 residues. The sequence was collected from a male donor with ankylosing spondylitis or in good health (not recorded which). Sequenced: blood, either unsorted or a sorted T cell fraction (not recorded which). The chain recombines TRBV5-5 with TRBJ2-7; 11 nucleotides agree with TRBD2. The DNA of the CDR3 is TGTGCCAGCAGCTTACTAGCGGGAGTGTTCTACGAGCAGTACTTC. This gives the protein CASSLLAGVFYEQYF.